One and the same sample provided the 30 T cell receptor beta chains below, sequenced in a study of blood T cells in healthy people across ages. Primed by a sample-barcoded 5' primer and a J-beta primer mix, a second PCR proceeded for about 7 to 11 cycles. MiXCR was run by TCRdb on the 5' RACE reads, yielding one entry per CDR3 protein. Here the sample spans around 820,000 distinct CDR3 sequences, roughly 25% being singletons. Another study also made use of these data, one on T cells of mothers and their children.

Specimen: blood. Receptors were obtained from a boy younger than 18 in good health.

The rearrangement uses TRBV7-9 and TRBJ2-5, with D perhaps assigned TRBD1 or TRBD2 (5 bases each). The J call may not be correct, given that the DNA end is closer to TRBJ2-1. Germline CDR1 and CDR2: SEHNR and FQNEAQ (reference sequence). This CDR3 region has 14 residues. The CDR3 DNA reads as TGTGCCAGCAGCTCTCAGGGACCGACTAATGAGCAGTTCTTC. Translating gives CASSSQGPTNEQFF.

This clonotype occurred many times. This chain connects TRBV5-1 to TRBJ2-3; D is uncertain. CDR3 length: 13 amino acids. V shed 2 bases and J shed 0 bases, with 4 bases lying between them. Germline CDR1 is SGHRS and CDR2 is YFSETQ. The CDR3 region is CASSFGSTDTQYF. The CDR3 DNA follows: TGCGCCAGCAGCTTCGGCAGCACAGATACGCAGTATTTT.

This clonotype was observed a handful of times. This chain connects TRBV12-3 or TRBV12-4 to TRBJ2-3; D is unresolved. The V and J ends lost 8 bases and 6 bases respectively, with 12 bases between them. The CDR3 has 12 amino acids. The CDR3 DNA reads TGTGCCAGCGGCCCGCCATGGGATACGCAGTATTTT. Protein sequence: CASGPPWDTQYF.

The chain uses TRBV6-2 or TRBV6-3 and TRBJ2-5; D is ambiguous. Germline CDR1 reads MNHEY; CDR2 reads SVGEGT. The CDR3 has 15 residues. Trimming removed 2 bases from V and 0 bases from J, with 10 bases in between. CDR3 amino acids: CASSYANSNQETQYF. In nucleotides, the CDR3 is TGTGCCAGCAGTTACGCGAATTCTAACCAAGAGACCCAGTACTTC.

This chain connects TRBV20-1 to TRBJ1-1; D call uncertain. The CDR3 is made up of 13 amino acids. Germline V lookup: CDR1 DFQATT, CDR2 SNEGSKA (reference sequence). V lost 2 bases, J lost 3 bases, and 10 bases lay in between. CDR3 nucleotides: TGCAGTGCTAGACCCGGGGTGCACACTGAAGCTTTCTTT. Translated: CSARPGVHTEAFF.

This clonotype has only a few counts. The V gene is TRBV28, the J gene TRBJ2-3, with 9 bases that match TRBD2. Germline assignment: CDR1 MDHEN and CDR2 SYDVKM. The V segment lost 3 bases and the J segment 0 bases; nucleotides outside the gene matches: 10. The CDR3 is 18 residues long. CDR3 residues: CASSFLGLALSSTDTQYF. The CDR3 DNA sequence: TGTGCCAGCAGTTTCTTGGGACTAGCCTTATCTAGCACAGATACGCAGTATTTT.

The V gene is TRBV29-1, the J gene TRBJ1-1; the match to TRBD1 covers 8 bases. This CDR3 comprises 13 residues. The germline V gene has CDR1 SQVTM and CDR2 ANQGSEA. J gave up 1 base and V 6 bases, and 4 bases lay outside the gene matches. CDR3 protein: CSVKTGANTEAFF. The CDR3 DNA reads TGCAGCGTCAAGACAGGGGCGAACACTGAAGCTTTCTTT.

This chain joins TRBV6-1 and TRBJ2-2, with 11 bases that match TRBD2. The V gene end was trimmed by 8 bases and the J gene end by 1 base; junction bases not matched to a gene: 3. This CDR3 has 15 residues. CDR1 is MNHNS and CDR2 is SASEGT in the germline V gene. The CDR3 sequence: CASSSGRLNTGELFF. The CDR3 DNA reads TGTGCCAGCTCTAGCGGGAGGTTGAACACCGGGGAGCTGTTTTTT.

This clonotype was seen ten or more times. The J gene is TRBJ2-1, the V gene TRBV5-1, with TRBD1 matching over 7 bases. With V trimmed by 1 base and J by 5 bases, 3 bases remained unmatched. CDR3 length: 14 residues. Germline CDR1 reads SGHRS; CDR2 reads YFSETQ. The DNA for the CDR3 is TGCGCCAGCAGCTTGCGACAGGGCGACAATGAGCAGTTCTTC. It codes for CASSLRQGDNEQFF.

This sequence joins TRBV20-1 and TRBJ1-3; TRBD1 is a possible D gene (5 bases). Deletions cut 0 bases from V and 0 bases from J, with 9 bases between. Germline CDR1 reads DFQATT; CDR2 reads SNEGSKA (reference sequence). This CDR3 region has 15 residues. The CDR3 DNA is TGCAGTGCTAGAGATCCCGGGGGCTCTGGAAACACCATATATTTT. This sequence encodes CSARDPGGSGNTIYF.

The chain has TRBV20-1 and TRBJ2-3; tentatively, D is TRBD1 or TRBD2 (5 bases each). The V end was cut by 2 bases, the J end by 9 bases, with 15 bases between. CDR1 and CDR2 (germline): DFQATT, SNEGSKA (reference sequence). The CDR3 length is 13 residues. CDR3 in DNA: TGCAGTGCTAGACCGGGGCCCGCAGGGACGCAGTATTTT. It yields the protein CSARPGPAGTQYF.

This clonotype was counted between two and nine times. This sequence joins TRBV6-1 and TRBJ2-7, with D unresolved. This CDR3 is built from 11 residues. Germline values: CDR1 MNHNS, CDR2 SASEGT. V was trimmed by 3 bases and J by 7 bases, leaving 7 bases between them. The CDR3: CASSDAWEQYF. The CDR3, as DNA: TGTGCCAGCAGTGACGCGTGGGAGCAGTACTTC.

The chain recombines TRBV30 with TRBJ1-6; D remains ambiguous. Germline CDR1 reads GTSNPN; CDR2 reads SVGIG (reference sequence). The CDR3 has 13 residues. V was trimmed by 0 bases and J by 9 bases, leaving 9 bases between them. CDR3 sequence reads: CAWSVGPGSPLHF. The CDR3 region has the DNA TGTGCCTGGAGTGTAGGCCCTGGTTCACCCCTCCACTTT.

This clonotype was seen at least ten times. The rearrangement links TRBV29-1 to TRBJ1-4; D remains unclear. Trimming took 6 bases from V and 5 from J, leaving 16 bases between them. The CDR3 is 14 amino acids. Germline lookup yields CDR1 SQVTM and CDR2 ANQGSEA. The CDR3 sequence is CSVAPQGSNEKLFF. The CDR3 coding sequence is TGCAGCGTCGCTCCTCAAGGGTCGAATGAAAAACTGTTTTTT.

This clonotype has just a few counts. V is TRBV28 and J is TRBJ2-5, with D possibly TRBD1 on 5 matching bases. CDR1 and CDR2 from the germline V gene are MDHEN and SYDVKM. V was clipped by 6 bases and J by 4 bases, with 9 bases between them. This CDR3 comprises 12 residues. This CDR3 is CASRTGLETQYF. As DNA, the CDR3 is TGTGCCAGCAGAACAGGTTTAGAGACCCAGTACTTC.

This clonotype was seen only a few times. The chain employs TRBV20-1 and TRBJ2-7; 8 bases are a match to TRBD1. Germline trimming cut 5 bases from V and 2 bases from J; bases unmatched to any gene: 2. The CDR3 consists of 12 residues. Per the germline V gene, CDR1 is DFQATT and CDR2 is SNEGSKA (reference sequence). CDR3 region: CSAADRAYEQYF. CDR3 bases: TGCAGTGCTGCGGACAGGGCCTACGAGCAGTACTTC.

This clonotype was recorded a few times. The chain recombines TRBV27 with TRBJ2-5; possibly TRBD1 or TRBD2 for D (5 bases each). Trimming cost V 5 bases and J 3 bases, with 13 bases left between them. Germline-derived CDR1 and CDR2 are MNHEY and SMNVEV (reference sequence). This CDR3 has 14 residues. CDR3 nucleotide sequence: TGTGCCAGCAGTAAGGACTGGGACGAAGAGACCCAGTACTTC. Its protein is CASSKDWDEETQYF.

This rearrangement joins TRBV9 to TRBJ2-7; D is unclear. Germline V gene data show CDR1 as SGDLS and CDR2 as YYNGEE. The V end was cut by 0 bases, the J end by 7 bases, with 11 bases between. The CDR3 is 13 residues long. CDR3: CASSVEDGGEQYF. The CDR3 DNA is TGTGCCAGCAGCGTAGAGGACGGTGGGGAGCAGTACTTC.

In this sample, this clonotype turned up a few times. The rearrangement uses TRBV5-1 and TRBJ1-1, with 10 bases fitting TRBD1. The CDR3 covers 14 residues. J gave up 5 bases and V 4 bases, and 5 bases lay outside the gene matches. The germline CDR1 and CDR2 sequences are SGHRS and YFSETQ. In nucleotides, the CDR3 is TGCGCCAGCAGCCCTGGACAGGGGGTTACTGAAGCTTTCTTT. Protein product: CASSPGQGVTEAFF.

This chain connects TRBV15 to TRBJ2-5; D is unclear. The CDR3 extends over 15 amino acids. The V end was cut by 0 bases, the J end by 2 bases, with 10 bases between. The germline CDR1 and CDR2 sequences are LNHNV and YYDKDF (reference sequence). This chain's CDR3 is CATSRDRQSQETQYF. The CDR3 nucleotides read TGTGCCACCAGCAGAGATCGGCAGTCTCAAGAGACCCAGTACTTC.

The chain is built from TRBV7-9 and TRBJ2-5; TRBD1 matches 7 bases. The last part of the DNA fits TRBJ2-7 better; the J call may be wrong. The CDR3 contains 14 residues. Germline CDR1 and CDR2: SEHNR and FQNEAQ (reference sequence). CDR3 in DNA: TGTGCCAGCAGCTCCTTCGGGACAGAGTACGAGCAGTACTTC. It translates to CASSSFGTEYEQYF.

This clonotype was recorded a few times. The chain recombines TRBV21-1 with TRBJ2-7; the table's D call, TRBD1, has no DNA check behind it. TRBV21-1 is a known pseudogene. CDR3 length equals 15 residues. The DNA for the CDR3 is TGTGCCAGCAGCAAAGTGGGCGGTAGCTCCTACGAGCAGTACTTC. As protein: CASSKVGGSSYEQYF.

In this sample, this clonotype turned up a few times. The chain has TRBV4-1 and TRBJ1-4, with a weak D call TRBD1 (6 bases). The V gene lost 2 bases and the J gene lost 0 bases, with 22 bases spanning the gap. Germline V CDR1 and CDR2: MGHRA, YSYEKL. The CDR3 contains 20 residues. For the CDR3, the DNA is TGCGCCAGCAGCCAAACGCGCACCCGGACAGTTACAGCAACTAATGAAAAACTGTTTTTT. Protein sequence: CASSQTRTRTVTATNEKLFF.

The chain joins TRBV2 to TRBJ1-2; a possible D gene is TRBD1 (5 bases). Trimming took 7 bases from V and 8 from J, leaving 14 bases between them. This CDR3 is 12 amino acids long. Germline V lookup: CDR1 SNHLY, CDR2 FYNNEI. CDR3 DNA sequence: TGTGCCAGCACCCTGACAGAGAAAGGCTACACCTTC. Protein product: CASTLTEKGYTF.

Only one count was recorded for this clonotype. The chain has TRBV6-1 and TRBJ2-1; 9 bases are a match to TRBD2. J was trimmed by 2 bases and V by 4 bases; bases with no gene match: 9. This CDR3 region has 17 residues. The germline gives CDR1 MNHNS, CDR2 SASEGT. The CDR3 spells CASSAGRAGGAYNEQFF. The CDR3 nucleotides read TGTGCCAGCAGTGCAGGCCGGGCGGGAGGGGCCTACAATGAGCAGTTCTTC.

This chain uses TRBV7-9 with TRBJ1-2, with TRBD1 as a possible D gene (6 bases). CDR1 and CDR2 (germline): SEHNR, FQNEAQ (reference sequence). The V end was cut by 1 base, the J end by 4 bases, with 16 bases between. CDR3 length: 16 residues. In DNA form, the CDR3 reads TGTGCCAGCAGCTTAGTCGAACGGGGGCGCGGCTATGGCTACACCTTC. Translation gives CASSLVERGRGYGYTF.

The rearrangement joins TRBV7-9 to TRBJ1-2; tentative D call: TRBD1 (6 bases). Germline V gene sequence: CDR1 SEHNR, CDR2 FQNEAQ (reference sequence). There are 15 residues in the CDR3. V lost 1 base and J 4 bases, leaving 13 bases between the germline ends. CDR3 DNA: TGTGCCAGCAGCTTAGAAGTCACAGGGAGCTATGGCTACACCTTC. This translates into CASSLEVTGSYGYTF.

The chain uses TRBV20-1 and TRBJ2-5, with TRBD2 matching 11 bases. Germline V gene lookup returns CDR1 DFQATT and CDR2 SNEGSKA (reference sequence). This CDR3 has 14 residues. Trimming took 6 bases from V and 4 from J; bases not matched to a gene: 7. CDR3 in DNA: TGCAGTGCCCGTAGCGGGGGGGTTCGAGAGACCCAGTACTTC. Translation gives CSARSGGVRETQYF.

V is TRBV5-1 and J is TRBJ2-1; 11 nucleotides agree with TRBD2. The trim removed 4 bases at V and 5 bases at J, leaving 8 bases unmatched. Germline loops: CDR1 SGHRS, CDR2 YFSETQ. The CDR3 runs to 16 residues. CDR3 residues: CASSLIAGGLNNEQFF. The CDR3, as DNA: TGCGCCAGCAGCCTAATAGCGGGGGGGCTGAACAATGAGCAGTTCTTC.

This clonotype came up a few times. The chain uses TRBV20-1 and TRBJ2-4, with D tentatively TRBD1 or TRBD2 (5 bases each). The V gene lost 5 bases and the J gene lost 3 bases, with 23 bases spanning the gap. CDR1 DFQATT and CDR2 SNEGSKA come from the germline V gene (reference sequence). The CDR3 loop spans 17 amino acids. This CDR3 is CSAVPFRDGGLKNIQYF. DNA of the CDR3: TGCAGTGCTGTACCATTCCGGGACGGCGGTCTCAAAAACATTCAGTACTTC.